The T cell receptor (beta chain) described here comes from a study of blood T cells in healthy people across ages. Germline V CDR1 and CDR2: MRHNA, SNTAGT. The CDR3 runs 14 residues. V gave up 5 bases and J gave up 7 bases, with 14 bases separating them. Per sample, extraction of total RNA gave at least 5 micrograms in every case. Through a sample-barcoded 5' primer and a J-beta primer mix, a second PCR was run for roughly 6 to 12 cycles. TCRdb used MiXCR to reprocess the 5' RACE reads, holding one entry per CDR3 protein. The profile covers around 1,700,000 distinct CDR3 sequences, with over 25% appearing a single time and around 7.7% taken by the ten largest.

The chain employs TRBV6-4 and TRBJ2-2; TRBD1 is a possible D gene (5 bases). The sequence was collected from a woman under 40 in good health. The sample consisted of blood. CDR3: CASSSREFLGELFF. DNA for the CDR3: TGTGCCAGCAGTTCCAGGGAATTTCTCGGGGAGCTGTTTTTT.